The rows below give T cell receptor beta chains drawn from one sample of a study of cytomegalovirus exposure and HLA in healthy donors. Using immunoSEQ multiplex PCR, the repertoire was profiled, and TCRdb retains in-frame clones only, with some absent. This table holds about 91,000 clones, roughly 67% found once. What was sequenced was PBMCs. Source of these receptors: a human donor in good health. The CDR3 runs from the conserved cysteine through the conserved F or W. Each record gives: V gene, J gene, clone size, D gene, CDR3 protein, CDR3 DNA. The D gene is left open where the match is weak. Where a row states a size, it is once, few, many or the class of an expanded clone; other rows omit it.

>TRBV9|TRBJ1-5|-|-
CASSADSRQPQHF
TGTGCCAGCAGTGCGGACAGTCGACAGCCCCAGCATTTT
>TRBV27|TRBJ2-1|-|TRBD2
CASGLAGGNYNEQFF
TGTGCCAGCGGTCTAGCGGGGGGAAACTACAATGAGCAGTTCTTC
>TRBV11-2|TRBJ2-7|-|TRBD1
CASSIRQGSGSYEQYF
TGTGCCAGCAGCATTCGACAGGGGTCGGGCTCCTACGAGCAGTACTTC
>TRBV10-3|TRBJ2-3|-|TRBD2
CANRPSGGGDTQYF
TGTGCCAACCGACCTAGCGGGGGAGGGGATACGCAGTATTTT
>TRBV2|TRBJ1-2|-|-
CASSELQDYGYTF
TGTGCCAGCAGTGAACTACAGGACTATGGCTACACCTTC
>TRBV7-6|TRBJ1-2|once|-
CASSLVGEGPAEGYTF
TGTGCCAGCAGCTTAGTCGGGGAGGGCCCAGCGGAAGGCTACACCTTC
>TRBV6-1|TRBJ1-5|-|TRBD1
CASRPGTVNQPQHF
TGTGCCAGCAGACCCGGGACAGTCAATCAGCCCCAGCATTTT
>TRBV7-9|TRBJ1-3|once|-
CASSSDPGGLLGNTIYF
TGTGCCAGCAGCTCCGACCCCGGGGGGCTTCTTGGAAACACCATATATTTT
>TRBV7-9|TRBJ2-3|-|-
CASTHRANSADTQYF
TGTGCCAGCACCCACAGGGCTAATAGTGCAGATACGCAGTATTTT
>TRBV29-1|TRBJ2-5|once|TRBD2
CSVPPAAGGVQETQYF
TGCAGCGTCCCCCCCGCCGCGGGGGGGGTACAAGAGACCCAGTACTTC
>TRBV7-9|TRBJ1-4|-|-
CASSLAGPQGYGEKLFF
TGTGCCAGCAGCTTAGCTGGTCCCCAGGGATACGGTGAAAAACTGTTTTTT
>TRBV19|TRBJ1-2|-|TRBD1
CASKATGTGVSSSGYTF
TGTGCCAGTAAGGCCACAGGGACAGGGGTATCTTCTAGTGGCTACACCTTC
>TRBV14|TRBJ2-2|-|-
CASSQGNLASTGELFF
TGTGCCAGCAGCCAAGGAAACCTAGCTTCCACCGGGGAGCTGTTTTTT
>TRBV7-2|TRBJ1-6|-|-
CASSQYRDSPLHF
TGTGCCAGCAGCCAGTACAGGGATTCACCCCTCCACTTT
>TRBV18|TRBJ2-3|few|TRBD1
CASSPDRANTDTQYF
TGTGCCAGCTCACCCGACAGGGCAAACACAGATACGCAGTATTTT
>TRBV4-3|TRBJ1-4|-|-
CASSQQSIGAEKLFF
TGCGCCAGCAGCCAGCAAAGTATTGGGGCCGAAAAACTGTTTTTT
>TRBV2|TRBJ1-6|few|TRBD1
CASSGLAGQGAYNSPLHF
TGTGCCAGCAGCGGATTAGCCGGACAGGGGGCTTATAATTCACCCCTCCACTTT
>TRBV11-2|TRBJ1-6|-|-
CASSSRGGNYSPLHF
TGTGCCAGCAGCTCTAGGGGGGGCAATTATTCACCCCTCCACTTT
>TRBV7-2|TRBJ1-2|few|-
CASSLVLDSGGYTF
TGTGCCAGCAGCTTAGTACTCGATTCCGGGGGCTACACCTTC
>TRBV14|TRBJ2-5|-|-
CASSLVRGAYGETQYF
TGTGCCAGCAGCCTGGTTCGGGGGGCGTACGGAGAGACCCAGTACTTC
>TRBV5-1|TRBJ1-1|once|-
CASSLEGQGYTTEAFF
TGCGCCAGCAGCTTGGAGGGACAAGGATATACCACTGAAGCTTTCTTT
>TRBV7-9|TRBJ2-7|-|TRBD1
CASRLLSDRVTYEQYF
TGTGCCAGCAGATTACTTTCCGACAGGGTAACCTACGAGCAGTACTTC
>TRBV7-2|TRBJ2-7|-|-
CASSSTAASYEQYF
TGTGCCAGCAGCAGCACAGCGGCCTCCTACGAGCAGTACTTC
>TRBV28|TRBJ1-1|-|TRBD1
CASSRTGVPEAFF
TGTGCCAGCAGTCGTACAGGGGTCCCTGAAGCTTTCTTT
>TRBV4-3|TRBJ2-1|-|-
CASSQDPRASYNEQFF
TGCGCCAGCAGCCAAGATCCCAGGGCTTCCTACAATGAGCAGTTCTTC
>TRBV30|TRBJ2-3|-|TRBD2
CACQRGEDTDTQYF
TGTGCCTGCCAACGGGGGGAGGACACAGATACGCAGTATTTT
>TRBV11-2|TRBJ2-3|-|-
CASSLAGGGTDTQYF
TGTGCCAGCAGCTTAGCTGGGGGCGGCACAGATACGCAGTATTTT
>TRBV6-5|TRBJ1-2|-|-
CASSYLLGHGYTF
TGTGCCAGCAGTTACCTACTGGGGCATGGCTACACCTTC
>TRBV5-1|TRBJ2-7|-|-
CASSLPGTYEQYF
TGCGCCAGCAGCTTGCCGGGGACCTACGAGCAGTACTTC
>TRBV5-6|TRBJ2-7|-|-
CASSLKTGAYEQYF
TGTGCCAGCAGCTTGAAGACAGGAGCGTACGAGCAGTACTTC
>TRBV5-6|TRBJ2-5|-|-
CASSMGRGREETQYF
TGTGCCAGCAGCATGGGGAGGGGGCGCGAAGAGACCCAGTACTTC
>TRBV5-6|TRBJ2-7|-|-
CASSLVQGTEQYF
TGTGCCAGCAGCCTGGTACAGGGAACCGAGCAGTACTTC
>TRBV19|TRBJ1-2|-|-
CASSMHRANYGYTF
TGTGCCAGTAGTATGCACCGAGCTAACTATGGCTACACCTTC
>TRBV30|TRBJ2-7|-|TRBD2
CAWSLTGTSTNEQYF
TGTGCCTGGAGCCTAACCGGGACTAGTACGAACGAGCAGTACTTC
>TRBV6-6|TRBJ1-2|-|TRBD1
CASSYTPGGYGYTF
TGTGCCAGCAGTTACACCCCAGGGGGCTATGGCTACACCTTC
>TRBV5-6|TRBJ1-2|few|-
CASSWALGKDFF
TGTGCCAGCAGCTGGGCCTTGGGAAAGGACTTCTTC
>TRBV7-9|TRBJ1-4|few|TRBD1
CASSSPGQGAGREKLFF
TGTGCCAGCAGCTCACCGGGACAGGGGGCAGGTCGAGAAAAACTGTTTTTT
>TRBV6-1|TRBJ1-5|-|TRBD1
CASSADRGRPSNQPQHF
TGTGCCAGCAGTGCCGACAGGGGGCGCCCGAGCAATCAGCCCCAGCATTTT
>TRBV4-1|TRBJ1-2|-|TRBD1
CASSQLPGQAGYGYTF
TGCGCCAGCAGCCAGTTACCGGGACAGGCGGGCTATGGCTACACCTTC
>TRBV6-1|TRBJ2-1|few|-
CASADQGRFDEQFF
TGTGCCAGCGCGGATCAGGGAAGGTTCGATGAGCAGTTCTTC
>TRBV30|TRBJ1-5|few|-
CAWSVIENQPQHF
TGTGCCTGGAGTGTGATAGAGAATCAGCCCCAGCATTTT
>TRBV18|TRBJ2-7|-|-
CASSPGRLSYEQYF
TGTGCCAGCTCACCAGGCAGACTCTCCTACGAGCAGTACTTC
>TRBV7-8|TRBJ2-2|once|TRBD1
CASSLEFGTGATGELFF
TGTGCCAGCAGCTTAGAGTTTGGGACAGGGGCAACCGGGGAGCTGTTTTTT
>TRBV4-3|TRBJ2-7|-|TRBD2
CASSRTSGESYEQYF
TGCGCCAGCAGTAGGACTAGCGGGGAGTCCTACGAGCAGTACTTC